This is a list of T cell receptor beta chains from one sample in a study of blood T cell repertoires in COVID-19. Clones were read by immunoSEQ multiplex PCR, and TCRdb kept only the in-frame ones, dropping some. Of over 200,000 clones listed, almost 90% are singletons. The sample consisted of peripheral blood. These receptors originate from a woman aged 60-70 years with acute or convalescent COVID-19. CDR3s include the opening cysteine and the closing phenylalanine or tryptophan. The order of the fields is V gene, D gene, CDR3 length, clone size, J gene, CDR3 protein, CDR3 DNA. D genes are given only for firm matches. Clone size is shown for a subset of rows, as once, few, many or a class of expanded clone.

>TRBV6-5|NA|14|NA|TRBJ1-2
CASFSISAVGGYTF
TGTGCCAGTTTTTCAATATCCGCGGTCGGTGGCTACACCTTC
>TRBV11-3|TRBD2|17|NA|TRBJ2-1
CASSLGTSGASYNEQFF
TGTGCCAGCAGCTTAGGGACTAGCGGGGCGTCCTACAATGAGCAGTTCTTC
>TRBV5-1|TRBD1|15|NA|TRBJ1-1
CASSFGGTGMAEAFF
TGCGCCAGCAGCTTTGGAGGGACAGGGATGGCTGAAGCTTTCTTT
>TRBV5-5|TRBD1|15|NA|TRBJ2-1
CASSPGQGAYNEQFF
TGTGCCAGCAGCCCGGGACAGGGCGCCTACAATGAGCAGTTCTTC
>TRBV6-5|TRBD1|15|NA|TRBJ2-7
CASSYGGTGSYEQYF
TGTGCCAGCAGTTACGGGGGGACAGGGTCCTACGAGCAGTACTTC
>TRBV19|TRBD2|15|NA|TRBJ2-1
CASSGLAGVVSEQFF
TGTGCCAGTAGTGGACTAGCGGGAGTCGTCAGCGAGCAGTTCTTC
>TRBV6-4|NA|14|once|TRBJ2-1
CASSGAGSSSEQFF
TGTGCCAGCAGTGGGGCTGGGAGCAGTAGTGAGCAGTTCTTC
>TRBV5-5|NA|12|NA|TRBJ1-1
CASSYQNREAFF
TGTGCCAGCAGCTATCAAAACAGGGAAGCTTTCTTT
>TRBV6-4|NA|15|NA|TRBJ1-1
CASRASGALNTEAFF
TGTGCCAGCAGGGCCTCAGGGGCACTGAACACTGAAGCTTTCTTT
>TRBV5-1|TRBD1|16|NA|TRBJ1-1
CASSLATGFENTEAFF
TGCGCCAGCAGCTTAGCGACAGGGTTTGAGAACACTGAAGCTTTCTTT
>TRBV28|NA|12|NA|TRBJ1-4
CASSSPGEKLFF
TGTGCCAGCAGTTCCCCGGGGGAAAAACTGTTTTTT
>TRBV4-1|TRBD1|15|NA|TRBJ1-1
CASSQGQGGNTEAFF
TGCGCCAGCAGCCAGGGACAGGGAGGGAACACTGAAGCTTTCTTT
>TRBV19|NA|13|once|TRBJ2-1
CASSISSRNEQFF
TGTGCCAGTAGTATAAGCTCGAGGAATGAGCAGTTCTTC
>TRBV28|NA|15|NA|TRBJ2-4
CASSFPGLEKNIQYF
TGTGCCAGCAGTTTTCCGGGACTCGAAAAAAACATTCAGTACTTC
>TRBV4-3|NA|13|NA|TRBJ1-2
CASSQDGGYGYTF
TGCGCCAGCAGCCAAGATGGGGGGTATGGCTACACCTTC
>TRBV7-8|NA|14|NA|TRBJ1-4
CASSWQGTNEKLFF
TGTGCCAGCAGCTGGCAGGGGACTAATGAAAAACTGTTTTTT
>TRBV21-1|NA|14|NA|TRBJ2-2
CASTKGGYTGELFF
TGTGCCAGCACAAAGGGGGGGTACACCGGGGAGCTGTTTTTT
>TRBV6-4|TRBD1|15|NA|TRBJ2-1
CASSDSTGGANEQFF
TGTGCCAGCAGTGACTCGACAGGGGGCGCGAATGAGCAGTTCTTC
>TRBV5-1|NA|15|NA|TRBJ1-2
CASSLGGTDPYGYTF
TGCGCCAGCAGCTTGGGGGGGACTGATCCCTATGGCTACACCTTC
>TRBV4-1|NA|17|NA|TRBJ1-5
CASSQDLGPRGHQPQHF
TGCGCCAGCAGCCAAGATCTAGGACCCAGGGGCCATCAGCCCCAGCATTTT
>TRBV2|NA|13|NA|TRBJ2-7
CASSDTNSYEQYF
TGTGCCAGCAGTGATACGAACAGCTACGAGCAGTACTTC
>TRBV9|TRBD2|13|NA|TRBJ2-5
CASSVNSGGDQYF
TGTGCCAGCAGCGTAAACTCCGGGGGGGACCAGTACTTC
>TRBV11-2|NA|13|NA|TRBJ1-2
CASSLSGNYGYTF
TGTGCCAGCAGCTTATCAGGGAACTATGGCTACACCTTC
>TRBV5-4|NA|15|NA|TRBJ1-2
CASSLVGSLLSGYTF
TGTGCCAGCAGCTTGGTGGGTTCCCTACTATCCGGCTACACCTTC
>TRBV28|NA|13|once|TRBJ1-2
CASSLEQVYGYTF
TGTGCCAGCAGTTTAGAACAGGTCTATGGCTACACCTTC
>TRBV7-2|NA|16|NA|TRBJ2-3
CASSLAGGPSTDTQYF
TGTGCCAGCAGCTTAGCGGGAGGCCCTAGCACAGATACGCAGTATTTT
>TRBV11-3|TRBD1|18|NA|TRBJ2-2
CASSLGPGQGANTGELFF
TGTGCCAGCAGCTTAGGTCCGGGACAGGGGGCCAACACCGGGGAGCTGTTTTTT
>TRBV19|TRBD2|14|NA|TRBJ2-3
CASNKRGAADTQYF
TGTGCCAGTAACAAGCGGGGGGCTGCAGATACGCAGTATTTT
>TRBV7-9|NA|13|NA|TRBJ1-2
CASRPGVYNGYTF
TGTGCCAGCAGACCCGGGGTTTACAATGGCTACACCTTC
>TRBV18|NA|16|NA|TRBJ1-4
CASSPVRGQTNEKLFF
TGTGCCAGCTCACCTGTACGCGGACAGACGAATGAAAAACTGTTTTTT
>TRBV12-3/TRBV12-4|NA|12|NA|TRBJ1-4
CASSDTNEKLFF
TGTGCCAGCAGCGACACCAATGAAAAACTGTTTTTT
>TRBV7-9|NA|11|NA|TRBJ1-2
CASSYTGGYTF
TGTGCCAGCAGTTATACGGGTGGCTACACCTTC
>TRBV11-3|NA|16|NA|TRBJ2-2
CASSLDRRANTGELFF
TGTGCCAGCAGCTTAGATCGCAGGGCGAACACCGGGGAGCTGTTTTTT
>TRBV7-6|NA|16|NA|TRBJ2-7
CASSLNLGQGHYEQYF
TGTGCCAGCAGCTTAAACTTGGGCCAGGGCCACTACGAGCAGTACTTC
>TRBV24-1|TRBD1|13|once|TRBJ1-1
CATRGTTGTEAFF
TGTGCCACCAGAGGCACGACAGGGACTGAAGCTTTCTTT
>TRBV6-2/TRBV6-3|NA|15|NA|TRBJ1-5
CASSYQGGINQPQHF
TGTGCCAGCAGTTACCAGGGAGGGATAAATCAGCCCCAGCATTTT
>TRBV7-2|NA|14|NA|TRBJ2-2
CASSSNLASGELFF
TGTGCCAGCAGCTCCAATCTAGCGTCCGGGGAGCTGTTTTTT